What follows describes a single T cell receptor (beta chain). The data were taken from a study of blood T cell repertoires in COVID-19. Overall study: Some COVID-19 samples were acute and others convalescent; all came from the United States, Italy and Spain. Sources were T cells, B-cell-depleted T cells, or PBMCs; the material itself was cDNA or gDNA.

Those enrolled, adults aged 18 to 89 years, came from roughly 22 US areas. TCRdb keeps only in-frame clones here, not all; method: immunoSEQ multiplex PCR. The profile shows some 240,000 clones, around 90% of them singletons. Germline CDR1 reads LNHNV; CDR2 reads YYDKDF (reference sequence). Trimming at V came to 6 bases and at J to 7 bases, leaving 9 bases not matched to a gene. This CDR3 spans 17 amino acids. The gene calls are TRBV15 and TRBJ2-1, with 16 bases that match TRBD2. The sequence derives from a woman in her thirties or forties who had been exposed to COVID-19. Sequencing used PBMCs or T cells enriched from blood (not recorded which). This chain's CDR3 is CATRETGLAGGLNEQFF. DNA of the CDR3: TGTGCCACCAGGGAAACGGGACTAGCGGGAGGGCTAAATGAGCAGTTCTTC.